The 9 T cell receptor beta chains below come from one sample, sequenced in a study of blood T cells in healthy people across ages. Primed by a sample-barcoded 5' primer and a J-beta primer mix, a second PCR proceeded for about 7 to 11 cycles. One entry per CDR3 protein results from TCRdb running MiXCR on the 5' RACE reads. The sample lists more than 500,000 distinct CDR3 sequences, 27% occurring once. The sample was blood. The receptors originated from a woman in her 70s in good health.

The rearrangement joins TRBV4-3 to TRBJ1-1, with D possibly matching TRBD1 (5 bases). The CDR3 runs to 13 residues. CDR1 LGHNA and CDR2 YSLEER come from the germline V gene. Trimming stripped 4 bases from V and 6 bases from J, with 12 bases between. The CDR3 sequence: CASSPVEGSEAFF. The DNA for the CDR3 is TGCGCCAGCAGCCCCGTTGAGGGGTCTGAAGCTTTCTTT.

This clonotype was picked up a small number of times. The rearrangement links TRBV3-1 to TRBJ2-2; 10 bases line up with TRBD2. The germline gives CDR1 LGHDT, CDR2 YNNKEL (reference sequence). With 3 bases clipped from V and 1 base from J, the junction kept 17 bases outside the gene matches. The CDR3 totals 21 residues. The CDR3 nucleotides are TGTGCCAGCAGCCAGGCATTTGGGGGACTAGCGACCCCGCTGAACACCGGGGAGCTGTTTTTT. Amino acid sequence: CASSQAFGGLATPLNTGELFF.

This chain joins TRBV10-3 and TRBJ2-5; D may be TRBD1 (6 bases). Germline loops: CDR1 ENHRY, CDR2 SYGVKD. The CDR3 has 12 residues. Trimming took off 6 bases at V and 2 bases at J, with 7 bases between the two ends. CDR3 DNA sequence: TGTGCCATCAGCGGACAGCAAGAGACCCAGTACTTC. As protein: CAISGQQETQYF.

This clonotype came up a few times. The chain is built from TRBV2 and TRBJ2-5, with D perhaps TRBD2 (5 bases). CDR3 size: 12 residues. The germline V gene encodes CDR1 SNHLY and CDR2 FYNNEI. V lost 7 bases and J 4 bases, leaving 10 bases between the germline ends. In DNA form, the CDR3 reads TGTGCCAGCAATGGAGGTGGAGAGACCCAGTACTTC. This sequence encodes CASNGGGETQYF.

This clonotype was seen a few times. Sequence at one end of the junction differs from germline and may be a read error. The V call is TRBV20-1, the J call TRBJ1-2, with D hard to call. CDR1 is DFQATT and CDR2 is SNEGSKA in the germline V gene (reference sequence). This CDR3 is 14 amino acids long. The CDR3 here is CSARDFSTNYGYTF. As DNA, the CDR3 is TGCAGCGCTAGAGACTTTTCTACTAACTATGGCTACACCTTC.

This sequence joins TRBV3-1 and TRBJ2-5, with 7 nucleotides matching TRBD1. The J call may be wrong; the DNA end is better matched by TRBJ2-7. CDR3 length equals 13 residues. Germline loops: CDR1 LGHDT, CDR2 YNNKEL (reference sequence). The CDR3 nucleotides are TGTGCCAGCAGCCAAGCAGGGGGACGCGAGCAGTACTTC. Translating gives CASSQAGGREQYF.

V usage is TRBV20-1 and J usage is TRBJ2-1, with D uncertain. CDR3 length: 11 residues. Trimming pared 3 bases from V and 9 bases from J, leaving 9 bases between. Germline-derived CDR1 and CDR2 are DFQATT and SNEGSKA (reference sequence). The CDR3 region has the DNA TGCAGTGCTAGTTCTGGGTTTGAGCAGTTCTTC. This codes for CSASSGFEQFF.

The V gene is TRBV5-1, the J gene TRBJ2-5, with TRBD2 as a possible D gene (5 bases). The tail of the sequence fits TRBJ2-1 better, so the J call may be wrong. Germline CDR1 and CDR2: SGHRS and YFSETQ. The CDR3 sequence is 14 residues long. CDR3 protein: CASSFGDGVTEQFF. CDR3 DNA sequence: TGCGCCAGCAGCTTCGGGGATGGTGTCACTGAGCAGTTCTTC.

The chain combines TRBV30 with TRBJ2-7, with D tentatively TRBD2 (5 bases). Deletions cut 0 bases from V and 6 bases from J, with 15 bases between. The CDR3 is made up of 14 amino acids. The V gene's germline CDR1 is GTSNPN and CDR2 SVGIG (reference sequence). CDR3 in amino acids: CAWSVDGVSSEQYF. For the CDR3, the DNA is TGTGCCTGGAGTGTTGACGGGGTGTCAAGCGAGCAGTACTTC.